This T cell receptor beta chain was captured in a study of CD8 T cells in ankylosing spondylitis (TCRdb year 2017). With respect to the entire study: T cell receptor beta repertoires were profiled in healthy donors and ankylosing spondylitis patients so that disease-linked TCR variants could be found. The whole study cohort included some 100 healthy donors and 20 to 30 ankylosing spondylitis patients. Peripheral blood was sampled, and synovial fluid was also collected from ankylosing spondylitis patients. Summary of the overall study and its limitations: The disease-linked clones had a CD8+ phenotype and were found at relatively low frequencies in peripheral blood. Some of the motif variants had been reported before in the synovial fluid and blood of reactive arthritis patients, a finding that suggests common disease-initiation mechanisms. The disease-linked clones were reported to be significantly enriched in matched synovial fluid samples from ankylosing spondylitis patients. A TCR beta motif made up of seven or eight highly homologous amino acid variants appeared to be characteristic of blood from ankylosing spondylitis patients.

TCRdb names Illumina HiSeq 2500 as the instrument used. Quantitative 5'-RACE with molecular barcodes was the method used to prepare the TCR beta libraries. In the authors' own workflow: A new computational method based on a probabilistic model of VDJ rearrangement was used to identify disease-linked TCR variants. Clones were called with MiXCR by TCRdb after fastp trimmed the public reads at Q25, and only in-frame beta chains were retained. Each entry merges the rows of one CDR3 protein and shows their most common DNA and genes. Clone size and V and J calls follow TCRdb, not the original study. The sample contains a few hundred thousand distinct CDR3 sequences, about 10% of them found a single time. 6% to 8.5% of the sample is held by the ten biggest clonotypes. At least ten counts were recorded for this clonotype. The antigen this receptor binds is unknown. No base qualities exist here, and no much larger clone lies one base off it.

The germline V gene sets CDR1 to LGHNA and CDR2 to YNFKEQ. The CDR3 covers 15 residues, taking in both the cysteine and the phenylalanine. Only CDR3 DNA remains: 45 bases, in frame from the first base. V loses 1 base, J loses 7 bases, and the germline ends lie 13 bases apart. The material sequenced was blood, either unsorted or a sorted T cell fraction (not recorded which). The chain is assembled from TRBV4-2 and TRBJ2-2; D gene: possibly TRBD2, on 5 matching bases. This clonotype was obtained from a male donor with ankylosing spondylitis or in good health (not recorded which). The CDR3 in this case is CASSQVPDYSGELFF. The bases are TGTGCCAGCAGCCAAGTTCCCGACTACAGCGGGGAGCTGTTTTTT.